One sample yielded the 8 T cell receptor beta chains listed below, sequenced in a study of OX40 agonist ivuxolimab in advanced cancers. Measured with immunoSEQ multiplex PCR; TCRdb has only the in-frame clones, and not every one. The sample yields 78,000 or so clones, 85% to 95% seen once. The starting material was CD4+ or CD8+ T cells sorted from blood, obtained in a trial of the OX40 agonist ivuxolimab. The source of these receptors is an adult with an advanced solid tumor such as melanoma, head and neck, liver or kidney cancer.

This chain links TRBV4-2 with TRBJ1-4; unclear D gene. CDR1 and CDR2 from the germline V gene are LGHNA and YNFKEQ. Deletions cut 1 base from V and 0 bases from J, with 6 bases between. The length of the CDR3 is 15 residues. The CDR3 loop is CASSQARATNEKLFF. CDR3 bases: TGTGCCAGCAGCCAAGCAAGAGCAACTAATGAAAAACTGTTTTTT.

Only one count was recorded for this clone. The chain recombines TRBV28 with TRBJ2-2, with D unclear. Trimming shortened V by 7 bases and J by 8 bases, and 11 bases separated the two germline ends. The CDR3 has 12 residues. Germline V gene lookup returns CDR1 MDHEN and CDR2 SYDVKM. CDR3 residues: CASTLRTGELFF. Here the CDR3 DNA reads TGTGCCAGCACTCTTCGGACGGGGGAGCTGTTTTTT.

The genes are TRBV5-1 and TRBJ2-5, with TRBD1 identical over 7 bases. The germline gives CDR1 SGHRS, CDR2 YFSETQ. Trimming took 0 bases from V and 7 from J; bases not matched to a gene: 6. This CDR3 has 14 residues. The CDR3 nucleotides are TGCGCCAGCAGCTTGGTAGAGGGGGCTGGGACCCAGTACTTC. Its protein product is CASSLVEGAGTQYF.

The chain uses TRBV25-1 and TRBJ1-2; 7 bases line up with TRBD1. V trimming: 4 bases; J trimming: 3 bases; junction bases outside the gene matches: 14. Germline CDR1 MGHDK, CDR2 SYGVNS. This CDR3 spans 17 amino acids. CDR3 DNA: TGTGCCAGCAGTGGGGGGAGAGGGACAGTGGGGGACTATGGCTACACCTTC. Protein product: CASSGGRGTVGDYGYTF.

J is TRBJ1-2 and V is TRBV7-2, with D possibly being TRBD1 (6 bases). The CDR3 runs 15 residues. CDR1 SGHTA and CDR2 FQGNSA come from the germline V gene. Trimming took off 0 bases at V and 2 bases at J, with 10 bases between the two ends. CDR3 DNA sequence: TGTGCCAGCAGCTTAGCCTCAACAGGGAACTATGGCTACACCTTC. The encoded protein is CASSLASTGNYGYTF.

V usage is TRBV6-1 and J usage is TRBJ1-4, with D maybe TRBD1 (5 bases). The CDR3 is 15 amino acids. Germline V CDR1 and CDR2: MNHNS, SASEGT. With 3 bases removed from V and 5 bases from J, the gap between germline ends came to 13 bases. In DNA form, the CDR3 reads TGTGCCAGCAGTGATGGGACGGCCGGAAATGAAAAACTGTTTTTT. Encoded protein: CASSDGTAGNEKLFF.

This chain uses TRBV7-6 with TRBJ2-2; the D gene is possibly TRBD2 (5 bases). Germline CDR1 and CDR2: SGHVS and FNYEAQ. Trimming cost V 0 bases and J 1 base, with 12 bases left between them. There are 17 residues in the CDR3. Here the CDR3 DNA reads TGTGCCAGCAGCTTAGCGGGGTGGGAGAGGAACACCGGGGAGCTGTTTTTT. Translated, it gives CASSLAGWERNTGELFF.

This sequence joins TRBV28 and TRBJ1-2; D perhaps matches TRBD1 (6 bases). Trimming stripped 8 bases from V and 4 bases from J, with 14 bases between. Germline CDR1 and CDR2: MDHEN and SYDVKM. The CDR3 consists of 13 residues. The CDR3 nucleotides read TGTGCCAGCCTCCCCCAGGGGCTCTATGGCTACACCTTC. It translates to CASLPQGLYGYTF.